This TCR beta chain was identified during a study of T cells after posttransplantation cyclophosphamide. Whole-study results and caveats: Tissue-infiltrating T cells from skin or gut overlapped little with blood T cells. Later post-transplant blood repertoires were often dominated by donor CD8+ memory clones.

Generated by immunoSEQ multiplex PCR, the TCRdb table keeps only in-frame clones and is missing some. The data contain approximately 23,000 clones, approximately 97% of them seen just once; the ten biggest clones take up roughly 0.13%. This CDR3 region has 16 residues. V was trimmed by 4 bases and J by 0 bases, leaving 13 bases between them. CDR1 and CDR2 (germline): SQVTM, ANQGSEA. Cells defined as naive were viable CD3+CD4+ or CD3+CD8+ and CCR7+CD45RA+CD45RO-CD95-CD27+CD28+. Peripheral blood was collected from the related graft donor on the marrow donation day. In the case of this clone: Its antigen is still unknown.

What was sequenced was naive CD4+ T cells sorted from PBMCs. The J gene is TRBJ2-6, the V gene TRBV29-1; weak D call: TRBD1 (5 bases). The receptor was derived from a man in his forties or fifties in good health, CMV-negative, and a related stem cell transplant donor. The CDR3 region is CSVGFQGNSGANVLTF. For the CDR3, the DNA is TGCAGCGTTGGGTTCCAGGGCAACTCTGGGGCCAACGTCCTGACTTTC. Full variable domain (remainder filled in from reference TRBV29-1 and TRBJ2-6): SAVISQKPSRDICQRGTSLTIQCQVDSQVTMMFWYRQQPGQSLTLIATANQGSEATYESGFVIDKFPISRPNLTFSTLTVSNMSPEDSSIYLCSVGFQGNSGANVLTFGAGSRLTVL.